What follows is one T cell receptor (beta chain) and its context. Its antigen is not known. The source of the sample is a study of OX40 agonist ivuxolimab in advanced cancers. About the study: Administration of intravenous ivuxolimab to patients occurred every 2 weeks at 0.01 to 10 mg/kg. Study observations and caveats: In general, CD8+ T cells held more expanded clones than CD4+ did, on average. Specificity for antigen went undetermined in the expanded peripheral T cells. Normalized T-cell clonal expansion was also low in a subset of nonresponders.

The CDR3 is made up of 17 amino acids. Trimming at V came to 4 bases and at J to 3 bases, leaving 12 bases not matched to a gene. CDR1 KGHSH and CDR2 LQKENI come from the germline V gene. TCRdb keeps only in-frame clones here, not all; method: immunoSEQ multiplex PCR. The sample shows about 48,000 clones, approximately 88% of them seen only once. The TCR comes from an adult with an advanced solid tumor such as melanoma, head and neck, liver or kidney cancer. Source: CD4+ or CD8+ T cells sorted from blood, taken in a trial of the OX40 agonist ivuxolimab. The genes are TRBV18 and TRBJ2-3, with 8 bases identical to TRBD2. The DNA for the CDR3 is TGTGCCAGCTCACGGCCAGGTGGGGCGGGGGGAACAGATACGCAGTATTTT. Its protein is CASSRPGGAGGTDTQYF.